One TCR beta chain is described in this entry. Its antigen target is currently unknown. There are no base qualities to consult, and no much larger clone falls within one base. Reading from cysteine to phenylalanine, the CDR3 counts 17 amino acids. CDR3 DNA is the only sequence kept; it has 51 bases, read in frame from the first base. CDR1 is given as SGDLS and CDR2 as YYNGEE, both from the germline V gene. Between the V and J ends, shortened by 4 bases and 3 bases respectively, the junction contains 23 bases. A total of some 30 patients with locally advanced or metastatic urothelial carcinoma, treated at Memorial Sloan Kettering on a trial protocol, made up the cohort. Peripheral blood mononuclear cells were collected pretreatment and during treatment, with between 1 and 8 total time points obtained per patient. The Qiagen DNeasy Blood extraction kit was used to purify genomic DNA from total PBMCs and tumor samples. PBMCs were collected pretreatment and during treatment, and were isolated and stored as previously described.

Each PCR received spiked-in synthetic TCR analog templates so that absolute template abundance could be estimated from read counts. Using the immunoSEQ assay, TCRbeta CDR3 regions were amplified from genomic DNA with bias-controlled V and J gene primers. Rearranged TCRbeta segments were sequenced at approximately 20X coverage. The authors processed their data as follows. Sequencing errors were corrected by clustering, and CDR3s were annotated against IMGT so that V, D and J genes could be assigned. Downstream analyses used only productive TCRbeta rearrangements, leaving out any out-of-frame or stop-codon sequences. Clonality was computed as one minus Shannon entropy normalized by the log of the number of unique productive sequences. Fisher's exact test with Benjamini-Hochberg correction, using a cutoff of adjusted p below 0.01, was how clones that differed between time points or between blood and tumor were identified. Not all clones reach the TCRdb copy of this immuneACCESS table, which keeps in-frame sequences only. Checked studies attribute under half of the gap to unresolved V genes and leave the rest unexplained. V and J calls and clone size are those listed in that table; D and trimming were worked out from the DNA. This sample gives fewer than 40,000 clones in total; around nine tenths of them show up just once. Jointly, the top ten make up 8.3% of the sample.

This specimen comes from a study of PD-L1 blockade in urothelial cancer (dated by TCRdb to about 2017). In terms of the full investigation: All patients started therapy around 2014 and received atezolizumab 1,200 mg intravenously every 3 weeks. About 90% of the 29 patients were males with bladder-origin urothelial cancer, and about 60% of the 29 reported a prior smoking history. In the same patients, whole exome sequencing and RNA sequencing of pretreatment tumors were performed in addition to TCR sequencing. The study was an exploratory multi-omic analysis of somatic, immune and clinical correlates of response to PD-L1 blockade with atezolizumab in urothelial cancer. Patients had an ECOG performance status of 0 or 1 and had received between 0 and 3 prior chemotherapy regimens. Pretreatment tumor samples, along with matched peripheral blood serially collected before and after atezolizumab treatment, were subjected to TCR sequencing. Blood samples were analyzed at two time points: 3 weeks after treatment start (second dose) and 6 weeks after treatment start. Blood samples gave median yields of about 150,000 T cells and 80,000 or so unique TCRs, along with a median clonality of about 0.084. Durable clinical benefit was achieved by nine patients but not by the remaining 20. Durable clinical benefit was defined as a progression-free survival longer than 6 months, and TCR features were additionally tested against progression-free survival and overall survival. Pretreatment blood TCR-seq was available for about 30 patients, at least one posttreatment blood collection was obtained for around 25 patients, and tumor TCR-seq was available for around 25 patients.

Broad study findings and their caveats: A pretreatment peripheral blood TCR clonality below the median was linked to improved progression-free and overall survival. Because the sample size was small (n of about 31) and many of the analyses were exploratory, the results are meant to be hypothesis-generating. Patients with durable benefit showed greater expansion of tumor-associated TCR clones in peripheral blood 3 weeks after starting treatment (n ≈ 20, p = 0.022).

Specimen: PBMCs, collected around atezolizumab (anti-PD-L1) treatment. This TCR derives from a man in his 70s with urothelial cancer. Here the chain combines TRBV9 and TRBJ2-7, and the D gene may be TRBD2, 6 bases matching. The CDR3 sequence is CASSLTTGTPSNYEQYF. The DNA sequence is given as TGTGCCAGCAGCCTAACGACCGGGACTCCAAGCAACTACGAGCAGTACTTC.